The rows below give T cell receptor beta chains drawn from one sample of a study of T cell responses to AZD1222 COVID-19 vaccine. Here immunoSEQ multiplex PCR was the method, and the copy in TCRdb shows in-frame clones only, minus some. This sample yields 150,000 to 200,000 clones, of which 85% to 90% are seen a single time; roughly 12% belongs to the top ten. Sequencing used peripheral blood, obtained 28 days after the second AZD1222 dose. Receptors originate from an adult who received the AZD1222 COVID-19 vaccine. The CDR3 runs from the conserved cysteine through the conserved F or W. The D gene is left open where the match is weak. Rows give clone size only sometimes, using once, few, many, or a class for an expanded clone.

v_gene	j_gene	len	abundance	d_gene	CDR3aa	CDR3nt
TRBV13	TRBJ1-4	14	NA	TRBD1	CASSLRQGGEKLFF	TGTGCCAGCAGCTTAAGACAGGGCGGCGAAAAACTGTTTTTT
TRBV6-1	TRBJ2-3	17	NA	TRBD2	CASSEAPSGGPTDTQYF	TGTGCCAGCAGTGAAGCGCCTAGCGGGGGGCCCACAGATACGCAGTATTTT
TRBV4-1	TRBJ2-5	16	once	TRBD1	CASSHSQRGTEETQYF	TGCGCCAGCAGCCATTCCCAGAGGGGGACAGAAGAGACCCAGTACTTC
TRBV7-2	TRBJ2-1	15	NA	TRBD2	CASSLVFGLVNEQFF	TGTGCCAGCAGCTTAGTTTTCGGACTAGTCAATGAGCAGTTCTTC
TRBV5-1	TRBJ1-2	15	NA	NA	CASSLLPMNNYGYTF	TGCGCCAGCAGTCTCCTCCCTATGAATAACTATGGCTACACCTTC
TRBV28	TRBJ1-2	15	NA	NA	CASSLSTGTLYGYTF	TGTGCCAGCAGTTTATCCACAGGGACGCTTTATGGCTACACCTTC
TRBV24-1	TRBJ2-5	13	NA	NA	CATSDTTVETQYF	TGTGCCACCAGTGATACGACGGTCGAGACCCAGTACTTC
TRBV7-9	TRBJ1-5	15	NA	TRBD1	CASSWGQGGGQPQHF	TGTGCCAGCAGCTGGGGACAGGGAGGTGGTCAGCCCCAGCATTTT
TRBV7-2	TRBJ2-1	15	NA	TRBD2	CASSPGTSGYNEQFF	TGTGCCAGCAGCCCCGGGACTAGCGGCTACAATGAGCAGTTCTTC
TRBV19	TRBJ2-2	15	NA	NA	CASSIGRMNTGELFF	TGTGCCAGTAGTATTGGTCGGATGAACACCGGGGAGCTGTTTTTT
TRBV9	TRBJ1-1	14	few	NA	CASSVRGYDTEAFF	TGTGCCAGCAGCGTGAGGGGTTATGACACTGAAGCTTTCTTT
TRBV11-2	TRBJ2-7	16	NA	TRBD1	CASSFDPPGTGNEQYF	TGTGCCAGCAGCTTCGACCCGCCGGGGACAGGGAACGAGCAGTACTTC
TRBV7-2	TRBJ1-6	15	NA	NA	CASRYQYRVRSPLHF	TGTGCCAGCAGATACCAATACAGGGTTCGATCACCCCTCCACTTT
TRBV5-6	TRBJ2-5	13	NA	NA	CASSPGQQETQYF	TGTGCCAGCAGCCCAGGACAGCAAGAGACCCAGTACTTC
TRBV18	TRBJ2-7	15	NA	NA	CASSPGRGRTYEQYF	TGTGCCAGCTCACCAGGGAGGGGGCGAACCTACGAGCAGTACTTC
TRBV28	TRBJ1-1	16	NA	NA	CASSLRGETSRTEAFF	TGTGCCAGCAGTTTACGTGGGGAAACGTCGAGGACTGAAGCTTTCTTT
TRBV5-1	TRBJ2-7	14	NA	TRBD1	CASRNGTDHYEQYF	TGCGCCAGCAGGAATGGGACAGACCACTACGAGCAGTACTTC
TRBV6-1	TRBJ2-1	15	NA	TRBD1	CASSERRTGYNEQFF	TGTGCCAGCAGTGAAAGACGGACAGGGTACAATGAGCAGTTCTTC
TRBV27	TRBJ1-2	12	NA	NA	CASSPAEGGYTF	TGTGCCAGCAGCCCGGCCGAGGGGGGCTACACCTTC
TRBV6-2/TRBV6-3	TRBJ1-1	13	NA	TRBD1	CASSRDRSTEAFF	TGTGCCAGCAGTAGGGACAGAAGTACTGAAGCTTTCTTT
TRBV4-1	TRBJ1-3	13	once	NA	CASSQDLGNTIYF	TGCGCCAGCAGCCAAGATCTGGGAAACACCATATATTTT
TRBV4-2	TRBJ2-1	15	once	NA	CASSQPESSYNEQFF	TGTGCCAGCAGCCAACCGGAGAGCTCCTACAATGAGCAGTTCTTC
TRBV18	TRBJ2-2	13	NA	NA	CASSPVISGELFF	TGTGCCAGCTCACCCGTGATTTCCGGGGAGCTGTTTTTT
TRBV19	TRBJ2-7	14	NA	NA	CASSPRSESYEQYF	TGTGCCAGTAGCCCTCGATCAGAGTCCTACGAGCAGTACTTC
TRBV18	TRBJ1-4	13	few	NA	CASSSGAAEKLFF	TGTGCCAGCTCGAGCGGGGCCGCTGAAAAACTGTTTTTT
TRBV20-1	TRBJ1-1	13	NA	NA	CSASEGWNTEAFF	TGCAGTGCTAGTGAGGGGTGGAACACTGAAGCTTTCTTT
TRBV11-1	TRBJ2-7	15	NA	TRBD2	CASSLRLAGTTEQYF	TGTGCCAGCAGCTTGAGACTAGCGGGGACTACGGAGCAGTACTTC